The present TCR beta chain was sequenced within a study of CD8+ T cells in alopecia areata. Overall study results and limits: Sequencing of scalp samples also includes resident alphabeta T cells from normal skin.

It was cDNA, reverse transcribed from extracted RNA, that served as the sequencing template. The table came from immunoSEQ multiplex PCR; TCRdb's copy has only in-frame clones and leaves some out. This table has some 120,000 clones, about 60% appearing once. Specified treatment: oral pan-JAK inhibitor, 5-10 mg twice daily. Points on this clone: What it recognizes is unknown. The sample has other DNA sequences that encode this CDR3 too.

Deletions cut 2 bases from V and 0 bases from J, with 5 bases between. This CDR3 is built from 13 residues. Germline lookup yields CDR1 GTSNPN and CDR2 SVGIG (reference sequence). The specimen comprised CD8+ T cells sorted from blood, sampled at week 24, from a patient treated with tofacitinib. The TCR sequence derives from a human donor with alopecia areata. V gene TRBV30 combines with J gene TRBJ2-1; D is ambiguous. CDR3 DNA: TGTGCCTGGAGTTCGAGCTCCTACAATGAGCAGTTCTTC. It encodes CAWSSSSYNEQFF.